Listed below are T cell receptor beta chains from one sample, sequenced in a study of molecular identifiers for immune sequencing clone quantification. MiXCR, applied by TCRdb to the PCR reads, yields one record per CDR3 protein. The data contain over 85,000 distinct CDR3 sequences, 30% to 45% of them singletons. The sequencing sample was made of naive CD8+ T cells from blood, with Jurkat cell RNA spiked in. All receptors come from a human donor in good health. Some libraries in this study had Jurkat cell RNA spiked in. Both conserved end residues are part of each CDR3. Fields, in order: D gene, J gene, clone size, V gene, CDR3 protein, CDR3 DNA. A D gene is named only where the DNA matches it firmly. Rows may omit the clone size; those that give it use once, few, many or a size class.

d_call: NA
j_call: TRBJ1-5
clone_size: NA
v_call: TRBV19
cdr3_aa: CASSQIRGGNQPQHF
cdr3_nt: TGTGCCAGTAGTCAGATTCGAGGGGGCAATCAGCCCCAGCATTTT

d_call: NA
j_call: TRBJ2-5
clone_size: NA
v_call: TRBV7-9
cdr3_aa: CASSRSRGKETQYF
cdr3_nt: TGTGCCAGCAGCCGATCCAGGGGTAAAGAGACCCAGTACTTC

d_call: TRBD2
j_call: TRBJ2-4
clone_size: many
v_call: TRBV28
cdr3_aa: CASSSASGRAGIQYF
cdr3_nt: TGTGCCAGCAGTTCAGCTAGCGGGAGGGCCGGCATTCAGTACTTC

d_call: NA
j_call: TRBJ2-5
clone_size: once
v_call: TRBV7-2
cdr3_aa: CASSIGGEEPQYF
cdr3_nt: TGTGCCAGCAGCATAGGGGGGGAAGAGCCCCAGTACTTC

d_call: NA
j_call: TRBJ2-1
clone_size: NA
v_call: TRBV9
cdr3_aa: CASSVEGSVNNEQFF
cdr3_nt: TGTGCCAGCAGCGTAGAGGGTAGCGTTAACAATGAGCAGTTCTTC

d_call: NA
j_call: TRBJ2-7
clone_size: few
v_call: TRBV6-2/TRBV6-3
cdr3_aa: CASSYSIGDGVSEQYF
cdr3_nt: TGTGCCAGCAGTTACTCGATAGGCGACGGGGTGTCCGAGCAGTACTTC

d_call: NA
j_call: TRBJ1-1
clone_size: NA
v_call: TRBV7-8
cdr3_aa: CAGSRQGAGRVNTEAFF
cdr3_nt: TGTGCCGGCAGCCGACAAGGGGCAGGGCGAGTTAACACTGAAGCTTTCTTT

d_call: NA
j_call: TRBJ2-5
clone_size: NA
v_call: TRBV5-8
cdr3_aa: CASSLRTPQDTQYF
cdr3_nt: TGTGCCAGCTCTCTCCGGACTCCCCAAGACACCCAGTACTTT

d_call: NA
j_call: TRBJ1-2
clone_size: NA
v_call: TRBV10-3
cdr3_aa: CAISESPQESDGYTF
cdr3_nt: TGTGCCATCAGTGAGTCCCCTCAAGAGTCTGATGGCTACACCTTC

d_call: NA
j_call: TRBJ1-1
clone_size: NA
v_call: TRBV29-1
cdr3_aa: CSAFPGDFNTEAFF
cdr3_nt: TGCAGCGCCTTCCCAGGGGACTTTAACACTGAAGCTTTCTTT

d_call: NA
j_call: TRBJ2-7
clone_size: NA
v_call: TRBV10-3
cdr3_aa: CAFSESPGSSYEQYF
cdr3_nt: TGTGCCTTCAGTGAGTCGCCCGGCAGCTCCTACGAGCAGTACTTC

d_call: NA
j_call: TRBJ2-7
clone_size: NA
v_call: TRBV28
cdr3_aa: CASSLGVVQVAYEQYF
cdr3_nt: TGTGCCAGCAGTTTAGGGGTGGTACAGGTGGCCTACGAGCAGTACTTC

d_call: NA
j_call: TRBJ2-7
clone_size: many
v_call: TRBV6-5
cdr3_aa: CASSYGESSYEQYF
cdr3_nt: TGTGCCAGCAGTTACGGGGAGAGCTCCTACGAGCAGTACTTC

d_call: NA
j_call: TRBJ2-1
clone_size: NA
v_call: TRBV6-5
cdr3_aa: CASSYSDSIPYEQFF
cdr3_nt: TGTGCCAGCAGTTACTCCGATTCGATACCCTATGAGCAGTTCTTC

d_call: TRBD1
j_call: TRBJ2-7
clone_size: few
v_call: TRBV12-3/TRBV12-4
cdr3_aa: CASSHTGVWDEQYF
cdr3_nt: TGTGCCAGCAGTCACACAGGGGTTTGGGACGAGCAGTACTTC

d_call: NA
j_call: TRBJ2-7
clone_size: NA
v_call: TRBV5-6
cdr3_aa: CASSLLETPSYEQYF
cdr3_nt: TGTGCCAGCAGCTTGCTTGAGACTCCGTCCTACGAGCAGTACTTC

d_call: NA
j_call: TRBJ2-1
clone_size: many
v_call: TRBV6-5
cdr3_aa: CASKEGLPNNEQFF
cdr3_nt: TGTGCCAGCAAAGAAGGACTACCGAACAATGAGCAGTTCTTC

d_call: NA
j_call: TRBJ2-2
clone_size: few
v_call: TRBV7-3
cdr3_aa: CASSPTLAGELFF
cdr3_nt: TGTGCCAGCAGCCCCACCCTGGCCGGGGAGCTGTTTTTT

d_call: NA
j_call: TRBJ2-7
clone_size: NA
v_call: TRBV4-3
cdr3_aa: CASSHLPHWGEQYF
cdr3_nt: TGCGCCAGCAGCCATCTCCCCCACTGGGGGGAGCAGTACTTC

d_call: TRBD1
j_call: TRBJ2-2
clone_size: many
v_call: TRBV7-6
cdr3_aa: CASSSAGTGYTGELFF
cdr3_nt: TGTGCCAGCAGCTCTGCCGGGACAGGGTACACCGGGGAGCTGTTTTTT

d_call: TRBD2
j_call: TRBJ2-5
clone_size: few
v_call: TRBV20-1
cdr3_aa: CSARGLAMLETQYF
cdr3_nt: TGCAGTGCTAGAGGACTAGCGATGTTAGAGACCCAGTACTTC

d_call: NA
j_call: TRBJ2-7
clone_size: many
v_call: TRBV6-5
cdr3_aa: CASSWTGLPSYEQYF
cdr3_nt: TGTGCCAGCAGTTGGACCGGGCTGCCCTCCTACGAGCAGTACTTC

d_call: NA
j_call: TRBJ2-7
clone_size: NA
v_call: TRBV6-2/TRBV6-3
cdr3_aa: CASCSSYELYF
cdr3_nt: TGTGCCAGCTGTTCCTCCTACGAGCTGTACTTC

d_call: TRBD2
j_call: TRBJ2-2
clone_size: NA
v_call: TRBV20-1
cdr3_aa: CSAEGTSGTGELNF
cdr3_nt: TGCAGTGCGGAAGGGACTAGCGGCACCGGGGAGCTGAATTTT

d_call: TRBD2
j_call: TRBJ2-7
clone_size: few
v_call: TRBV27
cdr3_aa: CASSSLSLLAESYEQYF
cdr3_nt: TGTGCCAGCAGTTCGCTGTCCCTACTAGCGGAGAGCTACGAGCAGTACTTC

d_call: TRBD1
j_call: TRBJ2-7
clone_size: NA
v_call: TRBV28
cdr3_aa: CASSLLPSRQGSYEQYF
cdr3_nt: TGTGCCAGCAGTTTATTACCCAGCAGACAGGGGTCCTACGAGCAGTACTTC

d_call: NA
j_call: TRBJ1-1
clone_size: NA
v_call: TRBV29-1
cdr3_aa: CSVGPGGEVTEAFF
cdr3_nt: TGCAGCGTTGGCCCGGGGGGAGAGGTCACTGAAGCGTTCTTT